Below, 20 T cell receptor beta chains from the same sample are listed, as sequenced in a study of blood T cells in healthy people across ages. Sample-barcoded 5' priming and a J-beta primer mix drove a second PCR of roughly 7 to 11 cycles. TCRdb re-called the 5' RACE reads through MiXCR, storing one row per CDR3 protein. There are roughly 1.5 million distinct CDR3 sequences in the sample; 40% to 45% occur only once, and more than 4% lies in the top ten. The sequenced sample consisted of blood. All receptors derive from a woman younger than 30 in good health.

This rearrangement joins TRBV20-1 to TRBJ1-4; D is undetermined. Germline CDR1 is DFQATT and CDR2 is SNEGSKA (reference sequence). This CDR3 is built from 15 residues. V dropped 1 base and J dropped 3 bases, with 12 bases sitting between them. CDR3 sequence (DNA): TGCAGTGCTAGAGGCATGAAGGGTCCTAATGAAAAACTGTTTTTT. Encoded protein: CSARGMKGPNEKLFF.

This clonotype was seen more than once but under ten times. The J gene is TRBJ2-3, the V gene TRBV7-9; the D gene is possibly TRBD2 (6 bases). Trimming took off 6 bases at V and 3 bases at J, with 16 bases between the two ends. Germline V lookup: CDR1 SEHNR, CDR2 FQNEAQ (reference sequence). CDR3 length equals 15 residues. For the CDR3, the DNA is TGTGCCAGCAGGGTTGGAGGGGCATGGACAGATACGCAGTATTTT. Encoded protein: CASRVGGAWTDTQYF.

This clonotype has only a few counts. The rearrangement joins TRBV5-4 to TRBJ1-2, with D perhaps matching TRBD1 (5 bases). The V end lost 5 bases, the J end lost 2 bases, and 16 bases lay between the germline ends. The CDR3 sequence is 15 residues long. Germline V gene data show CDR1 as SGHNT and CDR2 as YYREEE (reference sequence). The DNA of the CDR3 is TGTGCCAGCAGGTACTTCTACAGGCCAAACTATGGCTACACCTTC. It specifies CASRYFYRPNYGYTF.

This clonotype was detected only a few times. The genes are TRBV13 and TRBJ2-4; 9 nucleotides agree with TRBD2. V gave up 5 bases and J gave up 7 bases; unmatched junction bases: 9. Germline CDR1 PRHDT, CDR2 FYEKMQ (reference sequence). CDR3 length: 15 amino acids. The CDR3 DNA follows: TGTGCCAGCAGCCCAGGACTAGCGAATGCGAACATTCAGTACTTC. Protein sequence: CASSPGLANANIQYF.

The table lists this clonotype with a few counts. The chain employs TRBV20-1 and TRBJ2-3; no firm D call. V was clipped by 0 bases and J by 5 bases, with 12 bases between them. Per germline, CDR1 DFQATT and CDR2 SNEGSKA (reference sequence). The CDR3 consists of 14 residues. As DNA, the CDR3 is TGCAGTGCTAGAGACTGGGCGATGAAAGATACGCAGTATTTT. Protein: CSARDWAMKDTQYF.

The genes are TRBV28 and TRBJ2-5; possibly TRBD1 for D (6 bases). The germline V gene encodes CDR1 MDHEN and CDR2 SYDVKM. The CDR3 runs to 17 residues. Trimming took 5 bases from V and 11 from J, leaving 30 bases between them. The CDR3 bases are TGTGCCAGCAGTCTCGGCCGGGGACGACCAGGGGAATACGCGCAGTACTTC. Translating it yields CASSLGRGRPGEYAQYF. The full variable domain, completed using reference TRBV28 and TRBJ2-5, is DVKVTQSSRYLVKRTGEKVFLECVQDMDHENMFWYRQDPGLGLRLIYFSYDVKMKEKGDIPEGYSVSREKKERFSLILESASTNQTSMYLCASSLGRGRPGEYAQYFGPGTRLLVL.

V and J are TRBV20-1 and TRBJ2-7; D is possibly TRBD2 (6 bases). The CDR3 is 12 residues long. V lost 1 base and J 6 bases, leaving 10 bases between the germline ends. Looked up from germline, CDR1 is DFQATT and CDR2 is SNEGSKA (reference sequence). CDR3 sequence: CSARGLVREQYF. The CDR3 DNA is TGCAGTGCTAGAGGACTAGTTCGCGAGCAGTACTTC.

The genes are TRBV7-2 and TRBJ1-2; possibly TRBD1 for D (5 bases). The germline V gene has CDR1 SGHTA and CDR2 FQGNSA. The CDR3 totals 15 residues. The ends were cut back, 1 base at V and 8 bases at J, with 17 bases in the middle. This chain's CDR3 is CASSLGWGTKNGYTF. The CDR3 DNA reads TGTGCCAGCAGCTTAGGGTGGGGCACCAAAAACGGCTACACCTTC.

This clonotype came up a few times. At one of its ends the junction is not consistent with the germline gene, which may arise from a read error. The chain carries TRBV5-1 and TRBJ2-1; D remains unclear. This CDR3 region has 17 residues. Germline V gene data show CDR1 as SGHRS and CDR2 as YFSETQ. CDR3 residues: CASNLVHTRGTYNEQFF. CDR3 nucleotides: TGCGCCAGCAACTTGGTGCACACAAGAGGCACCTACAATGAGCAGTTCTTC.

This rearrangement joins TRBV12-3 or TRBV12-4 to TRBJ2-7, with a tentative D call TRBD2 (5 bases). V gave up 4 bases and J gave up 0 bases, with 10 bases separating them. This CDR3 region has 14 residues. The CDR3 DNA is TGTGCCAGCAGTTCGCCGGGATACTCCTACGAGCAGTACTTC. Translated: CASSSPGYSYEQYF.

This clonotype was seen a single time. The chain joins TRBV27 to TRBJ2-1; a possible D gene is TRBD2 (6 bases). Germline V gene sequence: CDR1 MNHEY, CDR2 SMNVEV (reference sequence). V lost 8 bases and J 4 bases, leaving 18 bases between the germline ends. This CDR3 contains 15 residues. CDR3 loop: CASSFYGGKYNEQFF. CDR3 coding DNA: TGTGCCAGCTCGTTTTACGGGGGAAAGTACAATGAGCAGTTCTTC.

The chain joins TRBV2 to TRBJ2-5; TRBD2 agrees at 11 bases. The CDR3 loop spans 16 amino acids. V shed 6 bases and J 11 bases; nucleotides not matched to a gene: 17. Looked up from germline, CDR1 is SNHLY and CDR2 is FYNNEI. The CDR3 here is CASRGLAESAYNEQYF. In nucleotides, the CDR3 is TGTGCCAGCAGGGGACTAGCGGAGAGCGCCTACAATGAGCAGTACTTC.

V gene TRBV12-3 or TRBV12-4 combines with J gene TRBJ2-2; 7 bases line up with TRBD1. V shed 6 bases, J shed 5 bases, and the junction held 12 bases outside the gene matches. The CDR3 has 16 residues. CDR3 amino acids: CASSRDRVVGTGELFF. The CDR3 region has the DNA TGTGCCAGCAGCCGTGACAGGGTGGTTGGGACCGGGGAGCTGTTTTTT.

The chain joins TRBV20-1 to TRBJ2-3; a possible D gene is TRBD2 (6 bases). V lost 5 bases and J 1 base, leaving 19 bases between the germline ends. The CDR3 spans 16 residues. The germline V gene has CDR1 DFQATT and CDR2 SNEGSKA (reference sequence). As DNA, the CDR3 is TGCAGTGCTGTAACCGGGGGTATTTTGGGCACAGATACGCAGTATTTT. It is translated as CSAVTGGILGTDTQYF.

This clonotype was counted only a few times. The CDR3: CASSWGQGNEQFF. In DNA, the CDR3 is TGTGCCAGCAGCTGGGGACAGGGTAATGAGCAGTTCTTC. This chain connects TRBV5-6 to TRBJ2-1; TRBD1 agrees at 9 bases. With 3 bases clipped from V and 7 bases from J, the junction kept 2 bases outside the gene matches. The CDR3 consists of 13 residues. Germline CDR1 SGHDT, CDR2 YYEEEE.

The chain is built from TRBV10-3 and TRBJ2-7; the D gene is possibly TRBD1 (6 bases). The germline V gene encodes CDR1 ENHRY and CDR2 SYGVKD. The CDR3 loop spans 12 amino acids. V lost 2 bases and J 6 bases, leaving 8 bases between the germline ends. The CDR3 is CAISEEGGEQYF. The CDR3 DNA sequence: TGTGCCATCAGTGAGGAAGGGGGCGAGCAGTACTTC.

This clonotype occurred a few times. V is TRBV20-1 and J is TRBJ1-1; D is uncertain. Trimming left V 1 base short and J 7 bases short, with 13 bases between. The CDR3 spans 13 residues. From germline, CDR1 is DFQATT and CDR2 SNEGSKA (reference sequence). The CDR3 loop is CSARGSWVGEAFF. The CDR3 DNA reads as TGCAGTGCTAGAGGATCGTGGGTTGGTGAAGCTTTCTTT.

The chain couples TRBV5-1 to TRBJ1-2; TRBD1 might be the D (5 bases). Trimming took 4 bases from V and 7 from J, leaving 17 bases between them. CDR1 and CDR2 (germline): SGHRS, YFSETQ. The CDR3 covers 14 residues. The CDR3 DNA sequence: TGCGCCAGCAGCGTCCGGGACCGACTTGGTGGCTACACCTTC. It codes for CASSVRDRLGGYTF.

This chain connects TRBV20-1 to TRBJ2-3; TRBD2 is a possible D gene (5 bases). Germline-derived CDR1 and CDR2 are DFQATT and SNEGSKA (reference sequence). The CDR3 runs to 12 residues. Trimming stripped 7 bases from V and 2 bases from J, with 10 bases between. CDR3 bases: TGCAGTGTTAGGGAGAACACAGATACGCAGTATTTT. Translation: CSVRENTDTQYF.

This clonotype was picked up a small number of times. J is TRBJ2-1 and V is TRBV7-3, with a tentative D call TRBD2 (6 bases). The CDR3 runs 15 residues. CDR1 SGHTA and CDR2 FQGTGA come from the germline V gene. The V gene lost 2 bases and the J gene lost 7 bases, with 15 bases spanning the gap. DNA for the CDR3: TGTGCCAGCAGCTTACTCGCGGGGCTTTTGAATGAGCAGTTCTTC. It is translated as CASSLLAGLLNEQFF.